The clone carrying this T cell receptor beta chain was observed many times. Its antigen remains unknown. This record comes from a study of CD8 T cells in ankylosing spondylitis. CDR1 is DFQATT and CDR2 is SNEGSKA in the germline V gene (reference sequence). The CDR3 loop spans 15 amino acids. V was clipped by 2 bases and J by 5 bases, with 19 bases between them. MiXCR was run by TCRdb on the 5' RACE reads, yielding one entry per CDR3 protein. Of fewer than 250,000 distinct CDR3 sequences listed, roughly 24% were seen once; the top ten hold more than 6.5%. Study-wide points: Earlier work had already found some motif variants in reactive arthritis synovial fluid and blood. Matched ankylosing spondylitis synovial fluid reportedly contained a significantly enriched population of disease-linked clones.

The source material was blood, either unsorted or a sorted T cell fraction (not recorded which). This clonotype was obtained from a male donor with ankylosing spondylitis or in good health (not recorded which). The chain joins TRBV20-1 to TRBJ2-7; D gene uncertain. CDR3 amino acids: CSARSLKQTGHEQYF. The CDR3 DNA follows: TGCAGTGCTAGATCCTTAAAGCAGACTGGTCACGAGCAGTACTTC.